A selection of T cell receptor beta chains follows, all from one sample in a study of cytomegalovirus exposure and HLA in healthy donors. Measured with immunoSEQ multiplex PCR; TCRdb has only the in-frame clones, and not every one. The sample records tens of thousands of clones, 80% being singletons. The sample taken for sequencing was PBMCs. The source is a woman in her 50s in good health and CMV-seropositive. Both conserved end residues are part of each CDR3.

TRBV30	TRBJ1-1	CASYLGQGNTEAFF
TRBV7-9	TRBJ2-5	CASSPPTLPGTQYF
TRBV7-2	TRBJ2-2	CASSLGLAANTGELFF
TRBV7-2	TRBJ2-5	CASSWAGGPGKAQYF
TRBV11-1	TRBJ1-1	CASTLLRANTEAFF
TRBV30	TRBJ1-2	CAGHGQGGNYGYTF
TRBV5-6	TRBJ2-5	CASSLYLDSGETQYF
TRBV12-5	TRBJ1-5	CASGLWGRQPQHF
TRBV6-5	TRBJ1-1	CASSYSNQGHNTEAFF
TRBV29-1	TRBJ1-1	CSAGLGAANTEAFF
TRBV30	TRBJ1-2	CAWASEEGDYGYTF
TRBV7-9	TRBJ2-2	CASSLGVVSGSRRTGELFF
TRBV7-2	TRBJ2-3	CASSLFGDTQYF
TRBV4-2	TRBJ2-5	CASSQDPYGVETQYF
TRBV7-2	TRBJ2-2	CASSFDGPGELFF
TRBV7-3	TRBJ2-3	CASSSVDYPDTQYF
TRBV2	TRBJ2-7	CASSPYTLAGWYEQYF
TRBV5-6	TRBJ1-1	CASSLVVRGRNTEAFF
TRBV7-2	TRBJ2-1	CASSLSGGNEQFF
TRBV14	TRBJ2-4	CASSRTGAGNIQYF
TRBV5-1	TRBJ2-3	CASSLSAGLTDTQYF
TRBV2	TRBJ1-2	CASSYEYYGYTF
TRBV10-3	TRBJ1-1	CAIVGQGLGEAFF
TRBV27	TRBJ2-1	CASSFASGEQFF
TRBV19	TRBJ2-5	CASSIRQGQETQYF
TRBV27	TRBJ2-4	CASSSVQGSAKNIQYF
TRBV4-1	TRBJ1-1	CASSQDNTGQQNTEAFF
TRBV6-5	TRBJ1-1	CASSYGRGTEAFF
TRBV19	TRBJ2-1	CASTLDRAAYNEQFF
TRBV6-5	TRBJ2-5	CASSPYSAQETQYF
TRBV30	TRBJ2-5	CAWSRGSGGPKYF
TRBV7-3	TRBJ1-1	CASSLTSGSTEAFF
TRBV11-1	TRBJ2-5	CASSLGVGGGETQYF
TRBV5-4	TRBJ2-2	CASSLGGTSAVTGELFF
TRBV10-2	TRBJ2-1	CASSVPGQGHEQFF
TRBV29-1	TRBJ1-1	CSAQRTALNTEAFF
TRBV19	TRBJ2-2	CASSSAGTTNTGELFF
TRBV19	TRBJ1-1	CASSQPWDRSHEAFF
TRBV5-5	-	CASSFQAGLSSYEQYF
TRBV2	TRBJ2-4	CASIMGQGENIQYF
TRBV5-1	TRBJ2-3	CASSLVSSGAEDTQYF
TRBV15	TRBJ1-1	CATSRQGSRTEAFF
TRBV19	TRBJ1-2	CASSTTGQRVGYTF
TRBV6-5	TRBJ1-4	CASSPHMGTNEKLFF
TRBV10-3	TRBJ1-3	CAISVSISVSGNTIYF
TRBV6-1	TRBJ2-5	CASNLQGQETQYF
TRBV6-5	TRBJ1-5	CASSYGDRSPPHF
TRBV6-5	TRBJ2-2	CASSSQNSGELFF
TRBV11-3	TRBJ2-2	CASSLDFAGELFF
TRBV5-4	TRBJ2-5	CASSTDSGSLETQYF
TRBV11-3	TRBJ2-1	CASSLARGSNEQFF
TRBV7-9	TRBJ2-2	CASSSTVNTGELFF
TRBV27	TRBJ2-1	CASAPVAYNEQFF